These 19 T cell receptor beta chains were sequenced from one sample in a study of cytomegalovirus exposure and HLA in healthy donors. 60 Vbeta and 13 Jbeta primers were used in PCR. Libraries were prepared by immunoSEQ multiplex PCR; TCRdb keeps only in-frame clonotypes and omits some of them. Of about 250,000 clones in the sample, around 83% were seen once. The sequenced sample was PBMCs. These receptor sequences come from a girl aged 2 to 10 in good health and CMV-seronegative.

This chain connects TRBV7-2 to TRBJ2-7, with 7 bases that match TRBD2. The CDR3 runs 14 residues. V was clipped by 6 bases and J by 5 bases; unmatched bases: 10. CDR1 SGHTA and CDR2 FQGNSA come from the germline V gene. The CDR3 nucleotides read TGTGCCAGCAGGCGAGGACTAGTCAGCCACGAGCAGTACTTC. This codes for CASRRGLVSHEQYF.

The chain carries TRBV5-1 and TRBJ1-5; no clear D gene. This CDR3 has 12 amino acids. V lost 5 bases, J lost 7 bases, and 10 bases lay in between. In germline, CDR1 is SGHRS, CDR2 YFSETQ. The CDR3 DNA reads as TGCGCCAGCAGTCGTTACAAACAGCCCCAGCATTTT. Protein product: CASSRYKQPQHF. Full variable domain (missing parts from reference TRBV5-1 and TRBJ1-5): KAGVTQTPRYLIKTRGQQVTLSCSPISGHRSVSWYQQTPGQGLQFLFEYFSETQRNKGNFPGRFSGRQFSNSRSEMNVSTLELGDSALYLCASSRYKQPQHFGDGTRLSIL.

The chain combines TRBV5-1 with TRBJ2-3; D remains ambiguous. The CDR3 contains 15 residues. Trimming took off 0 bases at V and 8 bases at J, with 16 bases between the two ends. From germline, CDR1 is SGHRS and CDR2 YFSETQ. The DNA of the CDR3 is TGCGCCAGCAGCTTGGGGGCAGGTGACGGTGGTACGCAGTATTTT. This encodes CASSLGAGDGGTQYF.

This clone was seen just once. The chain links TRBV19 to TRBJ1-5, with D possibly TRBD1 on 5 matching bases. The CDR3 contains 16 residues. Trimming cost V 5 bases and J 0 bases, with 14 bases left between them. Germline CDR1 and CDR2: LNHDA and SQIVND (reference sequence). The CDR3 region is CASSPLRGISNQPQHF. CDR3 DNA: TGTGCCAGTAGTCCCCTTAGGGGTATTAGCAATCAGCCCCAGCATTTT.

V is TRBV5-1 and J is TRBJ2-5; 13 bases line up with TRBD2. This CDR3 is built from 16 residues. Per germline, CDR1 SGHRS and CDR2 YFSETQ. The V and J ends lost 3 bases and 4 bases, in that order; junction bases with no gene match: 6. The CDR3, as DNA: TGCGCCAGCAGCTCGGGACTAGCGGGGCGAGGAGAGACCCAGTACTTC. Its protein product is CASSSGLAGRGETQYF.

V usage is TRBV15 and J usage is TRBJ2-3; 10 nucleotides align to TRBD2. CDR3 length: 15 residues. Germline V gene lookup returns CDR1 LNHNV and CDR2 YYDKDF (reference sequence). The trim removed 7 bases at V and 7 bases at J, leaving 11 bases unmatched. In DNA, the CDR3 is TGTGCCACCAAGAATAGGCTAGCGGGAGAGAATACGCAGTATTTT. Encoded protein: CATKNRLAGENTQYF.

The CDR3 DNA reads TGTGCCAGCAGTTGGGGCCGTCATTACTCCTACGAGCAGTACTTC. Its translation is CASSWGRHYSYEQYF. The rearrangement links TRBV27 to TRBJ2-7; weak D call: TRBD1 (5 bases). This CDR3 has 15 residues. CDR1 is MNHEY, CDR2 SMNVEV, per germline (reference sequence). The V end was cut by 4 bases, the J end by 0 bases, with 13 bases between.

V gene TRBV18 combines with J gene TRBJ2-7; D gene uncertain. Per the germline V gene, CDR1 is KGHSH and CDR2 is LQKENI. V was shortened by 6 bases and J by 6 bases, with 12 bases between the two germline ends. The CDR3 totals 12 residues. CDR3 coding DNA: TGTGCCAGCTCTCGAGGTAGGCTCGAGCAGTACTTC. This codes for CASSRGRLEQYF.

This clone was detected only once. Other DNA sequences in the same sample also yield this CDR3. The CDR3 loop reads CAISEVGRGQDEAFF. In DNA, the CDR3 is TGTGCCATCAGTGAGGTCGGGAGGGGGCAGGACGAAGCTTTCTTT. The V gene is TRBV10-3, the J gene TRBJ1-1; TRBD1 aligns across 7 bases. Trimming removed 2 bases from V and 8 bases from J; junction bases left unmatched: 11. CDR1 and CDR2 (germline): ENHRY, SYGVKD. The CDR3 sequence is 15 residues long.

The chain employs TRBV30 and TRBJ1-5; a weak D match, TRBD1 (5 bases). CDR1 is GTSNPN, CDR2 SVGIG, per germline (reference sequence). The V and J ends lost 3 bases and 3 bases respectively, with 9 bases between them. This CDR3 is built from 13 residues. As DNA, the CDR3 is TGTGCCTGGAGCGACAGAGTCAATCAGCCCCAGCATTTT. Protein: CAWSDRVNQPQHF. Based on the CDR3 plus reference TRBV30 and TRBJ1-5, the full variable domain is SQTIHQWPATLVQPVGSPLSLECTVEGTSNPNLYWYRQAAGRGLQLLFYSVGIGQISSEVPQNLSASRPQDRQFILSSKKLLLSDSGFYLCAWSDRVNQPQHFGDGTRLSIL.

This sequence joins TRBV9 and TRBJ2-6; no reliable D call. V was clipped by 4 bases and J by 0 bases, with 14 bases between them. This CDR3 is built from 17 residues. CDR1 is SGDLS and CDR2 is YYNGEE in the germline V gene. CDR3 sequence reads: CASSPEALPSGANVLTF. CDR3 nucleotide sequence: TGTGCCAGCAGCCCCGAGGCCTTGCCCTCTGGGGCCAACGTCCTGACTTTC.

This clone was seen a handful of times. The genes are TRBV27 and TRBJ1-2, with 9 bases lining up with TRBD1. Germline lookup yields CDR1 MNHEY and CDR2 SMNVEV (reference sequence). CDR3 length: 16 amino acids. Trimming removed 0 bases from V and 5 bases from J; junction bases left unmatched: 7. The CDR3 DNA is TGTGCCAGCAGTTTATCGCCCCCGGACAGGGGATATGGCTACACCTTC. Encoded protein: CASSLSPPDRGYGYTF.

V and J are TRBV15 and TRBJ2-7; tentatively, D is TRBD2 (5 bases). Germline V gene lookup returns CDR1 LNHNV and CDR2 YYDKDF (reference sequence). The V end lost 0 bases, the J end lost 5 bases, and 8 bases lay between the germline ends. The CDR3 is 13 amino acids. CDR3 DNA: TGTGCCACCAGCAGAGATCCGGGGAACGAGCAGTACTTC. This sequence encodes CATSRDPGNEQYF.

The V call is TRBV11-2, the J call TRBJ2-3; 7 positions agree with TRBD1. This CDR3 has 16 residues. Per the germline V gene, CDR1 is SGHAT and CDR2 is FQNNGV. J lost 4 bases, V lost 6 bases, and 13 bases had no gene match. In nucleotides, the CDR3 is TGTGCCAGCAGGAGGCCGGGACAGACTGGCCCAGATACGCAGTATTTT. Amino acid sequence: CASRRPGQTGPDTQYF.

J is TRBJ1-6 and V is TRBV6-1, with D tentatively TRBD1 (6 bases). The germline V gene encodes CDR1 MNHNS and CDR2 SASEGT. With 5 bases removed from V and 7 bases from J, the gap between germline ends came to 12 bases. This CDR3 spans 14 amino acids. The CDR3 region has the DNA TGTGCCAGCAGTATACAGGGAAACAATTCACCCCTCCACTTT. This translates into CASSIQGNNSPLHF.

This clone has just a few counts. This chain uses TRBV5-4 with TRBJ2-5; D not certain. Per the germline V gene, CDR1 is SGHNT and CDR2 is YYREEE (reference sequence). V was pared by 4 bases and J by 0 bases, with 10 bases between. CDR3 length: 14 residues. CDR3 loop: CASSDLQYQETQYF. For the CDR3, the DNA is TGTGCCAGCAGCGACCTACAGTACCAAGAGACCCAGTACTTC.

The chain joins TRBV6-4 to TRBJ1-1, with D tentatively TRBD1 (5 bases). The V and J ends lost 4 bases and 4 bases respectively, with 10 bases between them. CDR3 length: 13 residues. Germline CDR1 and CDR2: MRHNA and SNTAGT. The CDR3 bases are TGTGCCAGCAGTGTGGGGGGAACCACTGAAGCTTTCTTT. This sequence encodes CASSVGGTTEAFF.

V is TRBV4-1 and J is TRBJ2-4, with a possible D match to TRBD2 (5 bases). The V end was cut by 4 bases, the J end by 2 bases, with 12 bases between. The CDR3 loop spans 15 amino acids. Looked up from germline, CDR1 is MGHRA and CDR2 is YSYEKL. Written as DNA, the CDR3 is TGCGCCAGCAGCCCCCGAGCGGTCCCCAAAAACATTCAGTACTTC. Protein product: CASSPRAVPKNIQYF.

This rearrangement joins TRBV7-6 to TRBJ1-3; D might be TRBD1 (5 bases). V was pared by 0 bases and J by 1 base, with 10 bases between. The V gene's germline CDR1 is SGHVS and CDR2 FNYEAQ. The CDR3 extends over 16 amino acids. The DNA of the CDR3 is TGTGCCAGCAGCTTAGCCGGGGCGGGGTCTGGAAACACCATATATTTT. Its translation is CASSLAGAGSGNTIYF.